The clone carrying this T cell receptor (beta chain) turned up a few times. The target antigen is unknown. This PCR relied on a set of 60 Vbeta primers and 13 Jbeta primers. Clones were sequenced by immunoSEQ multiplex PCR, and TCRdb holds only the in-frame ones, with some missing. The sample has 130,000 to 150,000 clones, roughly 70% seen once; the top ten hold around 4.2%. This record comes from a study of cytomegalovirus exposure and HLA in healthy donors. Study results and caveats: Later work showed greater clonal expansion in HLA-associated TCR beta chains than in equally common others. In vitro assays verified that three CMV-associated chains recognized CMV antigens specifically. On later analysis, the bulk of CMV-associated TCR beta chains appeared to be HLA-restricted.

The CDR3 has 14 amino acids. The V gene's germline CDR1 is WSHSY and CDR2 SAAADI. V dropped 7 bases and J dropped 5; count of bases not matched to a gene: 8. Unrecorded immune exposures were likely, despite nominal health at sampling. V is TRBV10-2 and J is TRBJ2-1; 7 bases are a match to TRBD2. Sequenced material: PBMCs. The sequence was collected from a man between 60 and 70 years old in good health and CMV-seronegative. The CDR3 coding sequence is TGCGCCAGCACCCCAAGGGCGGGAGACAATGAGCAGTTCTTC. Its protein product is CASTPRAGDNEQFF.